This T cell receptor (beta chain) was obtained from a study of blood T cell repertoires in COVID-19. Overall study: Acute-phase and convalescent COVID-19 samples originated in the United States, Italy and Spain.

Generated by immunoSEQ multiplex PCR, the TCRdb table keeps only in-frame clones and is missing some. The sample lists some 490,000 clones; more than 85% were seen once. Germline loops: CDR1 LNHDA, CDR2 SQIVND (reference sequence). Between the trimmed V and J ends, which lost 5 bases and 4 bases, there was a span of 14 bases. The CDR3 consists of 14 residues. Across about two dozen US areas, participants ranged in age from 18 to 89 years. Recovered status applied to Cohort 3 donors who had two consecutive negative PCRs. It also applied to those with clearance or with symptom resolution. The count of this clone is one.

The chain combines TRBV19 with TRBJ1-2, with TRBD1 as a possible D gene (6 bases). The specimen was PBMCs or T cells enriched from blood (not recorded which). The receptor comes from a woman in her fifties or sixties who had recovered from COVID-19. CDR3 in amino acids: CASSRRQDPYGYTF. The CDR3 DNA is TGTGCCAGTAGTCGTAGACAGGATCCCTATGGCTACACCTTC.